Listed here are 27 T cell receptor beta chains from one sample, sequenced in a study of blood T cell repertoires in COVID-19. The protocol was immunoSEQ multiplex PCR, while the TCRdb copy is restricted to in-frame clones and leaves out a portion. The sample lists around 190,000 clones, around 85% seen once, with approximately 1% in the top ten. The material sequenced was peripheral blood. The source is a man aged 30 to 39 with acute or convalescent COVID-19.

V usage is TRBV3-1 (or the pseudogene TRBV3-2) and J usage is TRBJ1-4, with D unresolved. V was clipped by 3 bases and J by 2 bases, with 4 bases between them. Germline V gene data show CDR1 as LGHDT and CDR2 as YNNKEL (reference sequence). There are 13 residues in the CDR3. CDR3 nucleotides: TGTGCCAGCAGCCACCGGACTAATGAAAAACTGTTTTTT. Residues: CASSHRTNEKLFF.

The gene calls are TRBV7-2 and TRBJ2-1, with D perhaps matching TRBD2 (6 bases). The CDR3 runs to 17 residues. V lost 2 bases and J 2 bases, leaving 16 bases between the germline ends. Germline CDR1 is SGHTA and CDR2 is FQGNSA. In DNA, the CDR3 is TGTGCCAGCAGCTTATATGTCGTAGTAGCGGCCTACAATGAGCAGTTCTTC. As protein: CASSLYVVVAAYNEQFF.

The chain carries TRBV6-1 and TRBJ1-2, with 8 bases lining up with TRBD1. With 8 bases clipped from V and 5 bases from J, the junction kept 4 bases outside the gene matches. CDR1 is MNHNS, CDR2 SASEGT, per germline. CDR3 length: 12 amino acids. The CDR3 bases are TGTGCCAGCCTTGACAGGGGATATGGCTACACCTTC. Its protein product is CASLDRGYGYTF.

In this sample, this clone turned up a few times. The chain's CDR3 is CASDGLARNEQFF. The CDR3 DNA is TGTGCCAGCGATGGACTAGCTCGGAATGAGCAGTTCTTC. This chain links TRBV2 with TRBJ2-1; 8 positions match TRBD2. The CDR3 length is 13 residues. Trimming at V came to 8 bases and at J to 7 bases, leaving 7 bases not matched to a gene. The germline V gene has CDR1 SNHLY and CDR2 FYNNEI.

The CDR3 DNA sequence: TGTGCCAGTAGTATAGATGACGGGACAGGCTCCTACGAGCAGTACTTC. Amino acid sequence: CASSIDDGTGSYEQYF. The V and J genes are TRBV19 and TRBJ2-7, with 8 bases lining up with TRBD1. The V and J ends lost 0 bases and 0 bases, in that order; junction bases with no gene match: 4. Germline CDR1 LNHDA, CDR2 SQIVND (reference sequence). CDR3 length equals 16 residues.

To note about this clone: The same CDR3 arises from other DNA sequences in this sample as well. This chain links TRBV29-1 with TRBJ1-5; D is possibly TRBD1 (6 bases). Germline loops: CDR1 SQVTM, CDR2 ANQGSEA. Trimming removed 4 bases from V and 2 bases from J, with 6 bases in between. The CDR3 consists of 12 residues. In DNA form, the CDR3 reads TGCAGCGTTGGACAGGGCAATCAGCCCCAGCATTTT. Protein: CSVGQGNQPQHF. Complete variable domain (other parts from reference TRBV29-1 and TRBJ1-5): SAVISQKPSRDICQRGTSLTIQCQVDSQVTMMFWYRQQPGQSLTLIATANQGSEATYESGFVIDKFPISRPNLTFSTLTVSNMSPEDSSIYLCSVGQGNQPQHFGDGTRLSIL.

V gene TRBV30 combines with J gene TRBJ1-1; TRBD1 might be the D (5 bases). CDR3 length equals 14 residues. Germline V gene sequence: CDR1 GTSNPN, CDR2 SVGIG (reference sequence). Trimming shortened V by 2 bases and J by 4 bases, and 14 bases separated the two germline ends. The CDR3 spells CAWSRGVFGTEAFF. For the CDR3, the DNA is TGTGCCTGGAGTCGGGGGGTTTTCGGCACTGAAGCTTTCTTT.

This rearrangement joins TRBV6-5 to TRBJ1-5; the D gene is possibly TRBD1 (6 bases). In germline, CDR1 is MNHEY, CDR2 SVGAGI. The CDR3 totals 13 residues. With 7 bases removed from V and 5 bases from J, the gap between germline ends came to 12 bases. CDR3 nucleotides: TGTGCCAGCAAACAGGGTTATTATCAGCCCCAGCATTTT. It specifies CASKQGYYQPQHF.

The V gene is TRBV4-1, the J gene TRBJ1-2, with D unclear. Looked up from germline, CDR1 is MGHRA and CDR2 is YSYEKL. This CDR3 contains 15 residues. The ends were cut back, 1 base at V and 0 bases at J, with 9 bases in the middle. CDR3 in DNA: TGCGCCAGCAGCCAAGCCCCCACAGCTAACTATGGCTACACCTTC. Encoded protein: CASSQAPTANYGYTF.

The CDR3 region has the DNA TGTGCCAGCAGGGAGGGGTATAGCAATCAGCCCCAGCATTTT. It codes for CASREGYSNQPQHF. The V call is TRBV6-5, the J call TRBJ1-5; D is perhaps TRBD1 (5 bases). Trimming cost V 6 bases and J 0 bases, with 9 bases left between them. The V gene's germline CDR1 is MNHEY and CDR2 SVGAGI. The CDR3 totals 14 residues.

This chain links TRBV7-9 with TRBJ2-7; 9 bases are a match to TRBD2. The CDR3 is 14 residues long. CDR1 SEHNR and CDR2 FQNEAQ come from the germline V gene (reference sequence). Germline trimming cut 2 bases from V and 4 bases from J; bases unmatched to any gene: 3. The CDR3 DNA follows: TGTGCCAGCAGCTTAATCGGACTAGCGTACGAGCAGTACTTC. Translated: CASSLIGLAYEQYF.

The genes are TRBV28 and TRBJ1-3; D is perhaps TRBD1 (6 bases). Trimming shortened V by 9 bases and J by 0 bases, and 15 bases separated the two germline ends. Germline values: CDR1 MDHEN, CDR2 SYDVKM. The CDR3 sequence is 15 residues long. The CDR3 sequence is CASREGQLSGNTIYF. CDR3 nucleotides: TGTGCCAGTAGGGAGGGACAACTCTCTGGAAACACCATATATTTT.

The chain couples TRBV9 to TRBJ2-1; TRBD1 matches 9 bases. Trimming at V came to 3 bases and at J to 0 bases, leaving 1 base not matched to a gene. The CDR3 is made up of 15 amino acids. CDR1 and CDR2 from the germline V gene are SGDLS and YYNGEE. The CDR3 DNA reads TGTGCCAGCAGCGCGGGACAGGGCTCCTACAATGAGCAGTTCTTC. Translating it yields CASSAGQGSYNEQFF.

A single count supports this clone. The chain links TRBV9 to TRBJ2-7, with 8 bases aligning to TRBD1. V lost 3 bases to trimming and J lost 2 bases; unmatched junction nucleotides: 7. The V gene's germline CDR1 is SGDLS and CDR2 YYNGEE. This CDR3 contains 15 residues. CDR3 in DNA: TGTGCCAGCAGCGAGGCCGGGGGACAGGCCTACGAGCAGTACTTC. Translating it yields CASSEAGGQAYEQYF.

This chain uses TRBV29-1 with TRBJ1-6; D possibly corresponds to TRBD1 (5 bases). V was pared by 0 bases and J by 15 bases, with 15 bases between. This CDR3 contains 13 residues. Per the germline V gene, CDR1 is SQVTM and CDR2 is ANQGSEA. CDR3 sequence reads: CSVEDGRDLRLHF. In nucleotides, the CDR3 is TGCAGCGTTGAAGACGGCAGGGATCTTCGCCTCCACTTT.

The chain combines TRBV12-2 with TRBJ2-3; TRBD1, the table's D call, lacks a check against the DNA. TRBV12-2 is termed a pseudogene. The CDR3 length is 18 residues. The CDR3 loop is CASRLHSRDRGLGDTQYF. CDR3 bases: TGTGCAAGTCGCTTACATTCCCGGGACAGGGGGCTGGGAGATACGCAGTATTTT.

The chain links TRBV27 to TRBJ1-2, with D perhaps TRBD1 (5 bases). CDR1 MNHEY and CDR2 SMNVEV come from the germline V gene (reference sequence). The V and J ends lost 3 bases and 4 bases respectively, with 15 bases between them. The CDR3 totals 15 residues. The CDR3 protein is CASSLEGIPGYGYTF. As DNA, the CDR3 is TGTGCCAGCAGTTTGGAGGGGATCCCCGGCTATGGCTACACCTTC.

The chain has TRBV4-1 and TRBJ2-7; TRBD2 is a possible D gene (6 bases). This CDR3 has 16 amino acids. Germline V lookup: CDR1 MGHRA, CDR2 YSYEKL. Trimming removed 5 bases at V and 0 bases at J, with 17 bases between. The CDR3 loop is CASSSGPREGSYEQYF. The CDR3 DNA sequence: TGCGCCAGCAGCTCAGGGCCGCGGGAAGGCTCCTACGAGCAGTACTTC.

This clone was counted a single time. V is TRBV19 and J is TRBJ1-5; possible D gene TRBD1, 6 bases. V lost 6 bases to trimming and J lost 2 bases, with 11 bases between them. CDR1 LNHDA and CDR2 SQIVND come from the germline V gene (reference sequence). The CDR3 contains 14 residues. The CDR3 DNA sequence: TGTGCCAGTAGAGGGACACCCGGCAATCAGCCCCAGCATTTT. It encodes CASRGTPGNQPQHF.

The V call is TRBV30, the J call TRBJ1-1; D is unresolved. The CDR3 length is 12 residues. V gave up 5 bases and J gave up 6 bases, with 13 bases separating them. Germline V CDR1 and CDR2: GTSNPN, SVGIG (reference sequence). CDR3 loop: CAWGRLGPEAFF. CDR3 nucleotides: TGTGCCTGGGGCCGTTTGGGCCCTGAAGCTTTCTTT.

The V gene is TRBV24-1, the J gene TRBJ2-1; 7 nucleotides line up with TRBD2. Germline V gene sequence: CDR1 KGHDR, CDR2 SFDVKD. V shed 4 bases and J 5 bases; nucleotides not matched to a gene: 22. This CDR3 region has 20 residues. The chain's CDR3 is CATSDFSGTPQQSGNNEQFF. In DNA, the CDR3 is TGTGCCACCAGTGACTTTTCCGGGACTCCCCAACAAAGCGGGAACAATGAGCAGTTCTTC.

CDR3 amino acids: CASSPTAGGFEQFF. The CDR3 bases are TGTGCCAGCTCACCGACGGCGGGAGGTTTTGAGCAGTTCTTC. The chain carries TRBV18 and TRBJ2-1, with 8 positions matching TRBD2. CDR1 and CDR2 from the germline V gene are KGHSH and LQKENI. The ends lost 3 bases at V and 9 bases at J; junction bases unmatched: 7. This CDR3 comprises 14 residues.

The chain carries TRBV18 and TRBJ2-2; D remains unclear. From germline, CDR1 is KGHSH and CDR2 LQKENI. V lost 1 base and J 3 bases, leaving 6 bases between the germline ends. This CDR3 has 14 residues. CDR3 coding DNA: TGTGCCAGCTCACCACTTCTCGACACCGGGGAGCTGTTTTTT. Amino acids: CASSPLLDTGELFF.

A single count supports this clone. The chain is built from TRBV5-1 and TRBJ1-4; the D gene is possibly TRBD1 (6 bases). Per the germline V gene, CDR1 is SGHRS and CDR2 is YFSETQ. V gave up 4 bases and J gave up 8 bases, with 18 bases separating them. The CDR3 spans 15 residues. As DNA, the CDR3 is TGCGCCAGCAGCGGATCAGGGGTCAGAGGCGAAAAACTGTTTTTT. This sequence encodes CASSGSGVRGEKLFF. The full variable domain, rest sourced from reference TRBV5-1 and TRBJ1-4, is KAGVTQTPRYLIKTRGQQVTLSCSPISGHRSVSWYQQTPGQGLQFLFEYFSETQRNKGNFPGRFSGRQFSNSRSEMNVSTLELGDSALYLCASSGSGVRGEKLFFGSGTQLSVL.

The chain links TRBV25-1 to TRBJ1-1; D may be TRBD1 (5 bases). Germline V lookup: CDR1 MGHDK, CDR2 SYGVNS. Trimming left V 3 bases short and J 0 bases short, with 14 bases between. The CDR3 totals 16 residues. The CDR3 loop reads CASSDFGAGVNTEAFF. The CDR3 DNA is TGTGCCAGCAGTGATTTTGGGGCTGGGGTGAACACTGAAGCTTTCTTT.

The V and J genes are TRBV5-4 and TRBJ1-2, with D uncertain. V lost 0 bases to trimming and J lost 2 bases, with 11 bases between them. This CDR3 is 15 amino acids long. Germline V lookup: CDR1 SGHNT, CDR2 YYREEE (reference sequence). The CDR3 protein is CASSLEGSGNYGYTF. The CDR3 DNA sequence: TGTGCCAGCAGCTTGGAAGGGTCGGGGAACTATGGCTACACCTTC.

The genes are TRBV28 and TRBJ2-3, with D maybe TRBD1 (5 bases). Trimming left V 6 bases short and J 0 bases short, with 13 bases between. Germline loops: CDR1 MDHEN, CDR2 SYDVKM. The CDR3 runs 15 residues. DNA for the CDR3: TGTGCCAGCAGCCTAGGACAAGCGAGCACAGATACGCAGTATTTT. Residues: CASSLGQASTDTQYF.